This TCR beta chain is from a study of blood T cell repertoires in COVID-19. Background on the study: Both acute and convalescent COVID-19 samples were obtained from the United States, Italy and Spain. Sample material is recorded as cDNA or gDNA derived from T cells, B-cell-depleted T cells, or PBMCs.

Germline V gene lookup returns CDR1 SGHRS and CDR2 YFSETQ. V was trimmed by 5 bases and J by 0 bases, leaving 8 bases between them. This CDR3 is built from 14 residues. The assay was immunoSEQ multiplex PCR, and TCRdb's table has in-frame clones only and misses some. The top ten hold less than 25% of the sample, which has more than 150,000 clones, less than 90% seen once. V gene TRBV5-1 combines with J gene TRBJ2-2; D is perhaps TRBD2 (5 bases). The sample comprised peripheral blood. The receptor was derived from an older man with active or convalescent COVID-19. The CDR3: CASREVPNTGELFF. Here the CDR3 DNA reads TGCGCCAGCAGGGAGGTCCCGAACACCGGGGAGCTGTTTTTT.